The 5 T cell receptor beta chains given below trace back to one sample, sequenced in a study of T cells after yellow fever vaccination. TCRdb reprocessed the 5' RACE reads with MiXCR, giving one entry per CDR3 protein. In the table there are over 200,000 distinct CDR3 sequences, roughly 6.2% of which are singletons. Sequenced material: CD4+ T cells sorted from PBMCs, taken on the day of the yellow fever booster vaccination. The source is a man younger than 45 who received the YFV17D yellow fever vaccine.

This sequence joins TRBV5-1 and TRBJ2-2; D is ambiguous. Germline loops: CDR1 SGHRS, CDR2 YFSETQ. V was trimmed by 4 bases and J by 4 bases, leaving 8 bases between them. CDR3 length equals 13 residues. CDR3 sequence reads: CASSMTFTGELFF. The DNA of the CDR3 is TGCGCCAGCAGCATGACCTTCACCGGGGAGCTGTTTTTT.

This rearrangement joins TRBV18 to TRBJ2-1, with D hard to call. Trimming removed 2 bases from V and 3 bases from J, with 5 bases in between. This CDR3 contains 13 residues. In germline, CDR1 is KGHSH, CDR2 LQKENI. CDR3 in DNA: TGTGCCAGCTCACCAGTGGGCTACAATGAGCAGTTCTTC. Translation gives CASSPVGYNEQFF. Full variable domain (missing parts from reference TRBV18 and TRBJ2-1): NAGVMQNPRHLVRRRGQEARLRCSPMKGHSHVYWYRQLPEEGLKFMVYLQKENIIDESGMPKERFSAEFPKEGPSILRIQQVVRGDSAAYFCASSPVGYNEQFFGPGTRLTVL.

The V gene is TRBV19, the J gene TRBJ2-4; tentatively, D is TRBD2 (5 bases). V was shortened by 0 bases and J by 7 bases, with 7 bases between the two germline ends. Per germline, CDR1 LNHDA and CDR2 SQIVND (reference sequence). This CDR3 comprises 13 residues. This chain's CDR3 is CASSIERGNIQYF. CDR3 DNA sequence: TGTGCCAGTAGTATAGAGAGAGGGAACATTCAGTACTTC.

The CDR3 region has the DNA TGTGCCAGCAGCTTAATGTACGAAAAACTGTTTTTT. Translated: CASSLMYEKLFF. J is TRBJ1-4 and V is TRBV7-9; D ambiguous. Trimming took 2 bases from V and 8 from J, leaving 6 bases between them. The CDR3 is 12 amino acids. The germline gives CDR1 SEHNR, CDR2 FQNEAQ (reference sequence).

The chain's CDR3 is CASKSGTRAYEQYF. The CDR3 bases are TGTGCCAGTAAAAGCGGGACACGGGCCTACGAGCAGTACTTC. This chain connects TRBV19 to TRBJ2-7; perhaps TRBD2 as D (7 bases). CDR3 length: 14 amino acids. CDR1 is LNHDA, CDR2 SQIVND, per germline (reference sequence). Trimming cost V 7 bases and J 2 bases, with 15 bases left between them.